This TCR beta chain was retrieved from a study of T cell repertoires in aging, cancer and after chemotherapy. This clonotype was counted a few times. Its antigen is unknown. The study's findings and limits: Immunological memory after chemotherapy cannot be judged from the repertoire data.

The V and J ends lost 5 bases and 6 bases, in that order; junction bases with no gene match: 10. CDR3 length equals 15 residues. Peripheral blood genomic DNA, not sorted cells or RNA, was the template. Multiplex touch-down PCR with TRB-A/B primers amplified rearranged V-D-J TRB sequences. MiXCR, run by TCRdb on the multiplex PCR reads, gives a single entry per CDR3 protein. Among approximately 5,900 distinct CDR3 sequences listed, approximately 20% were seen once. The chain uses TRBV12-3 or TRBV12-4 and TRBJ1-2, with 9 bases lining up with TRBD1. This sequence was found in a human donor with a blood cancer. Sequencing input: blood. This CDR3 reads CASSPSYRGRHGYTF. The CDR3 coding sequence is TGTGCCAGCAGTCCATCCTACAGGGGGCGACATGGCTACACCTTC.